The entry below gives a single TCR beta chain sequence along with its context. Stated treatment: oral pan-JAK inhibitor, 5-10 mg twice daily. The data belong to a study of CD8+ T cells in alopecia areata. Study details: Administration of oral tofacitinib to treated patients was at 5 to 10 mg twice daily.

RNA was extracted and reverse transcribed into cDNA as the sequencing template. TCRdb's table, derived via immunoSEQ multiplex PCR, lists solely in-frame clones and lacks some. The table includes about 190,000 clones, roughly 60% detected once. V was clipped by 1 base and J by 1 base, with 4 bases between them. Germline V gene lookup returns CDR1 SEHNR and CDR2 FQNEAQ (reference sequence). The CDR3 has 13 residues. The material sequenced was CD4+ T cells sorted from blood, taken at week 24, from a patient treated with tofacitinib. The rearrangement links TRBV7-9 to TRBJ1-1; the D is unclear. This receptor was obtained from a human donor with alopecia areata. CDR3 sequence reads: CASSLEKNTEAFF. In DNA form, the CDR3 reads TGTGCCAGCAGCTTAGAGAAGAACACTGAAGCTTTCTTT. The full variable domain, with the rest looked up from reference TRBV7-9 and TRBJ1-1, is DTGVSQNPRHKITKRGQNVTFRCDPISEHNRLYWYRQTLGQGPEFLTYFQNEAQLEKSRLLSDRFSAERPKGSFSTLEIQRTEQGDSAMYLCASSLEKNTEAFFGQGTRLTVV.